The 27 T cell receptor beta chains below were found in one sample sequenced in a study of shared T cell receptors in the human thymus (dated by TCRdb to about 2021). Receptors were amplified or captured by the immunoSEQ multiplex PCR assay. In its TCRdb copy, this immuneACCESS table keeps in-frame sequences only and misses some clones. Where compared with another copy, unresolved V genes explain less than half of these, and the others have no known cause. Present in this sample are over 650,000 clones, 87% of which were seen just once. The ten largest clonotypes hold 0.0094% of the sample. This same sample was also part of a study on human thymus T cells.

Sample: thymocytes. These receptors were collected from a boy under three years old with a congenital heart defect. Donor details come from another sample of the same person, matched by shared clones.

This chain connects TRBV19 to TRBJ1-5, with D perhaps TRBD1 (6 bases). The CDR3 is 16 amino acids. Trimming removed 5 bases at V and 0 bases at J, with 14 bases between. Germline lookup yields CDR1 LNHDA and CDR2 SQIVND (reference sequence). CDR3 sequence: CASSDQGIPSNQPQHF. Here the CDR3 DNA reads TGTGCCAGTAGTGACCAGGGGATCCCTAGCAATCAGCCCCAGCATTTT.

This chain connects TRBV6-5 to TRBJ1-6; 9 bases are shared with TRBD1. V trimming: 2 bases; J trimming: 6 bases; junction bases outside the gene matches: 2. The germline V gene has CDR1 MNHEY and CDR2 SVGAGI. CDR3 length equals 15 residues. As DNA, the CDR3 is TGTGCCAGCAGTTACCGGGACAGGGCTAATTCACCCCTCCACTTT. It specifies CASSYRDRANSPLHF.

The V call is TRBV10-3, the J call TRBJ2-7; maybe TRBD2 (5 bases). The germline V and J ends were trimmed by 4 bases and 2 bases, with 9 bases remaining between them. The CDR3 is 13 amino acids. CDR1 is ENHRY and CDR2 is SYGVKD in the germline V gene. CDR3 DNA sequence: TGTGCCATCAGTGGTATTAGCGCCTACGAGCAGTACTTC. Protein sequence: CAISGISAYEQYF.

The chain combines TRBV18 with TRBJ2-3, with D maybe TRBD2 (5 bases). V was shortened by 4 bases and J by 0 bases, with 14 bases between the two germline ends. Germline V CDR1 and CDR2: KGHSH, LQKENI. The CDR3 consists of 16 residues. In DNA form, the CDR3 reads TGTGCCAGCTCACTATACACTAGGGAGAGCACAGATACGCAGTATTTT. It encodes CASSLYTRESTDTQYF.

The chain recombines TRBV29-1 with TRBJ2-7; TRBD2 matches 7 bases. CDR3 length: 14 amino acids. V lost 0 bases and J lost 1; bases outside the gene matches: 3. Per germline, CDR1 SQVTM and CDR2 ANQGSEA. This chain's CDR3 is CSVEDSSGSYEQYF. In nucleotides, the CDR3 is TGCAGCGTTGAAGATTCTAGCGGTTCCTACGAGCAGTACTTC.

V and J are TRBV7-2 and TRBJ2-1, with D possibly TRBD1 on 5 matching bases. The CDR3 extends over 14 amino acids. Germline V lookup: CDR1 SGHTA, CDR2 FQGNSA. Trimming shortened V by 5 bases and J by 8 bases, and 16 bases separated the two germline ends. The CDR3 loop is CASSGNRKRDEQFF. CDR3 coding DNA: TGTGCCAGCAGCGGTAACAGGAAAAGGGATGAGCAGTTCTTC.

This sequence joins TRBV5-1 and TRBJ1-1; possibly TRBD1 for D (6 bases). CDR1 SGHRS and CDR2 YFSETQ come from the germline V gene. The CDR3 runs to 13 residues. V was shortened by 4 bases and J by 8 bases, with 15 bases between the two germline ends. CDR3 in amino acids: CASSADRSAEAFF. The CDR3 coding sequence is TGCGCCAGCAGCGCGGACAGATCAGCGGAAGCTTTCTTT.

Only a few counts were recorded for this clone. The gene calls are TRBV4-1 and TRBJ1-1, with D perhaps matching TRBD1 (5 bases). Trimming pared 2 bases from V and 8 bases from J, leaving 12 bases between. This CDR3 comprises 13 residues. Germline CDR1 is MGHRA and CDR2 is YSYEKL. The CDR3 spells CASSQFKGQEAFF. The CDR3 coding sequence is TGCGCCAGCAGCCAATTTAAGGGGCAGGAAGCTTTCTTT.

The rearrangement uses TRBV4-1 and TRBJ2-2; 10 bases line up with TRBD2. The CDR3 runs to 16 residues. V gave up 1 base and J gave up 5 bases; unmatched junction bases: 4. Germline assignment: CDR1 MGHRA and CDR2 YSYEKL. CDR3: CASSQGLAGETGELFF. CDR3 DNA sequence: TGCGCCAGCAGCCAAGGGCTAGCGGGAGAAACCGGGGAGCTGTTTTTT.

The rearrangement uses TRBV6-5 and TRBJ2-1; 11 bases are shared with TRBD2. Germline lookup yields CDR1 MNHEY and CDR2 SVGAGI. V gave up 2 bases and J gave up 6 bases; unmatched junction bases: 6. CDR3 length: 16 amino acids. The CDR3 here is CASSYRLAGPSNEQFF. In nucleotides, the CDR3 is TGTGCCAGCAGTTACAGACTAGCGGGACCCTCCAATGAGCAGTTCTTC.

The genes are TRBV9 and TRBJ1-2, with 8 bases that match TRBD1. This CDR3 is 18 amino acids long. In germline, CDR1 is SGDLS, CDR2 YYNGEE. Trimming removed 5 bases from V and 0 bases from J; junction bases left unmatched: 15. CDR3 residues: CASSHRPGQVPSNYGYTF. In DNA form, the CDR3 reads TGTGCCAGCAGTCATAGACCGGGACAGGTCCCATCTAACTATGGCTACACCTTC.

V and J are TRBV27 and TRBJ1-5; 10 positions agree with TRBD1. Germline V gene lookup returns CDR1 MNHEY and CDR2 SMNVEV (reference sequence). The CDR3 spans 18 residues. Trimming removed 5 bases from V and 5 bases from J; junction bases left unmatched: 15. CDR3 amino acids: CASSPIKAGTGVDQPQHF. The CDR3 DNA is TGTGCCAGCAGTCCCATAAAAGCAGGGACAGGGGTCGATCAGCCCCAGCATTTT.

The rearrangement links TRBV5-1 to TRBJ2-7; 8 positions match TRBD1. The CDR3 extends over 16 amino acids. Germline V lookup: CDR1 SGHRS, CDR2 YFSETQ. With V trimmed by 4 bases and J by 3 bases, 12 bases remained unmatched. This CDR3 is CASSTRSTGEDYEQYF. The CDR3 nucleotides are TGCGCCAGCAGCACCCGATCGACAGGGGAGGACTACGAGCAGTACTTC.

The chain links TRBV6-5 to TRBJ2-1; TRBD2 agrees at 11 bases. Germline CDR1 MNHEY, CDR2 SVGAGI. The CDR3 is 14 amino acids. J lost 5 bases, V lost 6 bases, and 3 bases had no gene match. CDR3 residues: CASRGLAENNEQFF. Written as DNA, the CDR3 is TGTGCCAGCAGGGGACTAGCGGAAAACAATGAGCAGTTCTTC.

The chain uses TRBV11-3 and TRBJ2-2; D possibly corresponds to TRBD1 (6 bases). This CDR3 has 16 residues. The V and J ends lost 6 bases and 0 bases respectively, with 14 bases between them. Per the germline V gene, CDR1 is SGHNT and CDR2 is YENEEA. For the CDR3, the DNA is TGTGCCAGCAGTCCGGACAGTTTCCCGAACACCGGGGAGCTGTTTTTT. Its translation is CASSPDSFPNTGELFF.

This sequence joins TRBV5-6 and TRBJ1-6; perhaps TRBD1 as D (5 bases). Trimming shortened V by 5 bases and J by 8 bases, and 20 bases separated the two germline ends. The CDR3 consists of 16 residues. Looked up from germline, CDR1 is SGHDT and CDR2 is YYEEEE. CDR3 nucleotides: TGTGCCAGCAGTCCCCTCGGGGGGAGCGGGGATTCACCCCTCCACTTT. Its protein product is CASSPLGGSGDSPLHF.

The CDR3: CASSLLPGQPDEKLFF. The DNA for the CDR3 is TGTGCCAGCAGCTTGCTACCGGGACAGCCCGATGAAAAACTGTTTTTT. This chain links TRBV7-2 with TRBJ1-4; 7 bases are shared with TRBD1. Trimming took 3 bases from V and 6 from J; bases not matched to a gene: 10. Germline CDR1 reads SGHTA; CDR2 reads FQGNSA. The CDR3 has 16 amino acids. The variable domain in full, with the rest retrieved from reference TRBV7-2 and TRBJ1-4, is GAGVSQSPSNKVTEKGKDVELRCDPISGHTALYWYRQSLGQGLEFLIYFQGNSAPDKSGLPSDRFSAERTGGSVSTLTIQRTQQEDSAVYLCASSLLPGQPDEKLFFGSGTQLSVL.

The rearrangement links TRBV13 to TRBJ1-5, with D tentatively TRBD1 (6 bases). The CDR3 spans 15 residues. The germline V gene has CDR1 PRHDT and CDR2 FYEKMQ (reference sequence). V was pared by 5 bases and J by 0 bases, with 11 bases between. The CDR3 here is CASSHRQDSNQPQHF. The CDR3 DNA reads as TGTGCCAGCAGCCACCGACAGGATAGCAATCAGCCCCAGCATTTT.

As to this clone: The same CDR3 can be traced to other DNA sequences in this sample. The CDR3 region has the DNA TGCGCCAGCAGCTTGGATCGGGCCTACGAGCAGTACTTC. It encodes CASSLDRAYEQYF. This rearrangement joins TRBV5-1 to TRBJ2-7, with D uncertain. Germline assignment: CDR1 SGHRS and CDR2 YFSETQ. V gave up 0 bases and J gave up 2 bases, with 6 bases separating them. The CDR3 extends over 13 amino acids.

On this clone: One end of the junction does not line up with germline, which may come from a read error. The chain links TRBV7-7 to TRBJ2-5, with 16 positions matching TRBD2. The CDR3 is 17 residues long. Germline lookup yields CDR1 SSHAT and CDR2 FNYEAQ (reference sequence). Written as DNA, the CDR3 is TGTGCTAGCAGCTGGGGGACTAGCGGGGGGGCCGGAGAGACCCAGTACTTC. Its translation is CASSWGTSGGAGETQYF.

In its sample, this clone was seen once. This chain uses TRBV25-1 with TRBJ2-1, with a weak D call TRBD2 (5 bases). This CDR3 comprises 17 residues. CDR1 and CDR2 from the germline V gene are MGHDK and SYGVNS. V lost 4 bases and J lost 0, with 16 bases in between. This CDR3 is CASSAPVEGGSYNEQFF. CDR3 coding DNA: TGTGCCAGCAGTGCCCCGGTCGAGGGTGGCTCCTACAATGAGCAGTTCTTC.

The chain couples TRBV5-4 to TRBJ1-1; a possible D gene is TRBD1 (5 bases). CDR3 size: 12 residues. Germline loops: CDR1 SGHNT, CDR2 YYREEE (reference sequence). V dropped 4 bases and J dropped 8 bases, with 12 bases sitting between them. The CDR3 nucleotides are TGTGCCAGCAGCCTACTTGACAGAGAAGCTTTCTTT. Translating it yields CASSLLDREAFF. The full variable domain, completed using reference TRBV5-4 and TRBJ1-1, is ETGVTQSPTHLIKTRGQQVTLRCSSQSGHNTVSWYQQALGQGPQFIFQYYREEENGRGNFPPRFSGLQFPNYSSELNVNALELDDSALYLCASSLLDREAFFGQGTRLTVV.

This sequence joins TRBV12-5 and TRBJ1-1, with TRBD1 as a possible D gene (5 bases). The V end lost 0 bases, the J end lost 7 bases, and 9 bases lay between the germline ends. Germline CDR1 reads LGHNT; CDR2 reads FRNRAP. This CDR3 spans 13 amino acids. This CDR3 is CASGLVLGGEAFF. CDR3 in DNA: TGTGCTAGTGGTTTGGTACTCGGGGGTGAAGCTTTCTTT.

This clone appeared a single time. The CDR3 bases are TGTGCCAGCAGCGGGATGAGGACTAGCGGGGAAGAGACCCAGTACTTC. Its translation: CASSGMRTSGEETQYF. The J gene is TRBJ2-5, the V gene TRBV7-2; 12 nucleotides agree with TRBD2. The CDR3 has 16 amino acids. J lost 3 bases, V lost 5 bases, and 7 bases had no gene match. Germline V lookup: CDR1 SGHTA, CDR2 FQGNSA.

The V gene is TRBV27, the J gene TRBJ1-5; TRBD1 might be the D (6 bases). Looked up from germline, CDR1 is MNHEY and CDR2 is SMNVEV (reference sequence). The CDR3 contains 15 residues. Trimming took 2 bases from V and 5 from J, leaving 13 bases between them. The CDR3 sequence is CASSLGGRGYQPQHF. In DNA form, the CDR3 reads TGTGCCAGCAGTTTAGGAGGCAGGGGCTATCAGCCCCAGCATTTT.

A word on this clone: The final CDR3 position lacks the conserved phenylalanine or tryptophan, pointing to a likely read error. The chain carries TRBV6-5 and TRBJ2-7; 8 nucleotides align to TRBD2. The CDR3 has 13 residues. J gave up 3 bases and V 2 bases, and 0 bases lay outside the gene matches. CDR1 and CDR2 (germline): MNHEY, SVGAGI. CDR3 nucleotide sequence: TGTGCCAGCAGTTACCGGGGGGGCTACGAGCAGTACCTC. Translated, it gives CASSYRGGYEQYL.

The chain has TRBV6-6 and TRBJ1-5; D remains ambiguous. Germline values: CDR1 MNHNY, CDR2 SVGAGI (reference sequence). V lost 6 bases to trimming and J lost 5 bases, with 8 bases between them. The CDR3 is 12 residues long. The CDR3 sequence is CASRTADQPQHF. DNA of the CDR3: TGTGCCAGCAGAACAGCGGATCAGCCCCAGCATTTT.